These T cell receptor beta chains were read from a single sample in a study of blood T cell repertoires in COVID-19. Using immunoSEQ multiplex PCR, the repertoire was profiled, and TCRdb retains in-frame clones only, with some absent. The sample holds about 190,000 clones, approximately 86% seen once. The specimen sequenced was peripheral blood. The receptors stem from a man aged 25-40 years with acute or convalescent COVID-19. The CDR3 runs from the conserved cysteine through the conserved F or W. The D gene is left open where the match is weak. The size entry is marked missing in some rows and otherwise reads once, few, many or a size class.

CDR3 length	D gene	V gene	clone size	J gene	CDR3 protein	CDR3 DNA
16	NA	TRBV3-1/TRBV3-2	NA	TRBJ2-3	CASSQGAVLAADTQYF	TGTGCCAGCAGCCAAGGGGCTGTGCTAGCCGCAGATACGCAGTATTTT
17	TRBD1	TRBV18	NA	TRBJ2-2	CASSPPNRGPLTGELFF	TGTGCCAGCTCACCACCGAACAGGGGGCCTCTTACCGGGGAGCTGTTTTTT
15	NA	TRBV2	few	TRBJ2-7	CASSLSAINSYEQYF	TGTGCCAGCAGTCTTAGCGCAATAAACTCCTACGAGCAGTACTTC
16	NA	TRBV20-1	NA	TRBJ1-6	CSASYRESAYNSPLHF	TGCAGTGCTAGTTACAGGGAGAGCGCCTATAATTCACCCCTCCACTTT
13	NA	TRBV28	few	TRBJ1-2	CASSFSGTYGYTF	TGTGCCAGCAGTTTTAGCGGGACCTATGGCTACACCTTC
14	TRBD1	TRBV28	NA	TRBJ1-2	CASGRDRRNYGYTF	TGTGCCAGCGGCCGGGACAGGAGAAACTATGGCTACACCTTC
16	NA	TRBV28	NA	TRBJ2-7	CASTRGLDQIFYEQYF	TGTGCCAGCACCCGGGGTCTGGACCAAATATTCTACGAGCAGTACTTC
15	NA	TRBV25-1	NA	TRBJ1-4	CASSESLAGNEKLFF	TGTGCCAGCAGTGAATCTTTAGCTGGTAATGAAAAACTGTTTTTT
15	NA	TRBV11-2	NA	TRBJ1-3	CASSFAGGAGNTIYF	TGTGCCAGCAGCTTCGCGGGTGGTGCCGGAAACACCATATATTTT
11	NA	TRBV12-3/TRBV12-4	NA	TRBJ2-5	CASSSRETQYF	TGTGCCAGCAGTTCCCGGGAGACCCAGTACTTC
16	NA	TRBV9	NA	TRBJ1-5	CASSPPARDSNQPQHF	TGTGCCAGCAGCCCCCCTGCACGAGATAGCAATCAGCCCCAGCATTTT
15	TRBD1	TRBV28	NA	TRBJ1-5	CASSSDRAANQPQHF	TGTGCCAGCAGTTCCGACAGGGCTGCGAATCAGCCCCAGCATTTT
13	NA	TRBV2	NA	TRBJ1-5	CASASGINQPQHF	TGTGCCAGCGCCTCGGGAATTAATCAGCCCCAGCATTTT
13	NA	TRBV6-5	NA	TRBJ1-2	CASRKTGMGGYTF	TGTGCCAGCAGAAAGACAGGAATGGGGGGCTACACCTTC
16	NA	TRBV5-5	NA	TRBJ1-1	CASSLYGGYGATEAFF	TGTGCCAGCAGCTTGTACGGGGGTTATGGGGCCACTGAAGCTTTCTTT
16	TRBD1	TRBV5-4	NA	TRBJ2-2	CASSPGTALNTGELFF	TGTGCCAGCAGCCCCGGGACAGCCTTAAACACCGGGGAGCTGTTTTTT
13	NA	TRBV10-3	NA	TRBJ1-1	CATQWGVNTEAFF	TGTGCCACGCAGTGGGGGGTGAACACTGAAGCTTTCTTT
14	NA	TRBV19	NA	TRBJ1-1	CASTPNRLNTEAFF	TGTGCCAGTACCCCGAACAGGCTGAACACTGAAGCTTTCTTT
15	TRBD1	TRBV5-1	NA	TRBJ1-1	CASSLGTDPNTEAFF	TGCGCCAGCAGCTTAGGGACAGATCCGAACACTGAAGCTTTCTTT
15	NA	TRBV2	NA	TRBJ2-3	CASSDPTGGLDTQYF	TGTGCCAGCAGTGACCCGACCGGGGGATTGGATACGCAGTATTTT
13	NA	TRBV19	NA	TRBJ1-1	CATSGSGVTEAFF	TGTGCAACGTCGGGGAGCGGTGTGACTGAAGCTTTCTTT
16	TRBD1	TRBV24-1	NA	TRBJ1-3	CATSGPGQGMANTIYF	TGTGCCACCAGTGGTCCGGGACAGGGGATGGCGAACACCATATATTTT
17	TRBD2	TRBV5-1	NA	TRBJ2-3	CASSFGLAGLPTDTQYF	TGCGCCAGCAGCTTTGGACTAGCGGGACTTCCCACAGATACGCAGTATTTT
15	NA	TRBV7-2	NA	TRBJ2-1	CASRVWRDLNNEQFF	TGTGCCAGCAGGGTATGGCGGGACCTCAACAATGAGCAGTTCTTC
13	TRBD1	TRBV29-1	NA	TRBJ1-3	CSGQGDSGNTIYF	TGCAGCGGTCAGGGGGACTCTGGAAACACCATATATTTT
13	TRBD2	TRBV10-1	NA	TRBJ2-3	CASSLLAGDTQYF	TGCGCCAGCAGTTTACTAGCGGGAGATACGCAGTATTTT
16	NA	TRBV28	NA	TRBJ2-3	CASSLPGLGSTDTQYF	TGTGCCAGCAGTTTACCGGGGTTGGGTAGCACAGATACGCAGTATTTT
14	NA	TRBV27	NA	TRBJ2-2	CASSLLAPTGELFF	TGTGCCAGCAGTTTGCTAGCGCCTACCGGGGAGCTGTTTTTT
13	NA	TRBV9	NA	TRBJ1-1	CASSVEQNTEAFF	TGTGCCAGCAGCGTAGAACAGAACACTGAAGCTTTCTTT
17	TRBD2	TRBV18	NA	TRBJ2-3	CASSSGTSGRSTDTQYF	TGTGCCAGCTCATCCGGGACTAGCGGGAGGAGCACAGATACGCAGTATTTT
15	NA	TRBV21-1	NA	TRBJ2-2	CATCNRGRHAGELFF	TGTGCCACTTGTAACAGGGGGCGGCACGCCGGGGAGCTGTTTTTT
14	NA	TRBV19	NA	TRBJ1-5	CASSNPGLNQPQHF	TGTGCCAGTAGTAATCCAGGGCTCAATCAGCCCCAGCATTTT
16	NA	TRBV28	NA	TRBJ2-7	CASSPGPQAGRYEQYF	TGTGCCAGCAGTCCCGGCCCTCAAGCGGGCCGCTACGAGCAGTACTTC
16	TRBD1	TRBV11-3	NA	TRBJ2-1	CASSLGGQGYNNEQFF	TGTGCCAGCAGCTTAGGGGGACAGGGGTACAACAATGAGCAGTTCTTC
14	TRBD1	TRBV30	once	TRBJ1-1	CAWRSGGQNTEAFF	TGTGCCTGGAGATCAGGGGGCCAAAACACTGAAGCTTTCTTT
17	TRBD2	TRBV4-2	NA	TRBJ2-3	CASSQLTTSGKTDTQYF	TGTGCCAGCAGCCAACTCACAACTAGCGGGAAGACAGATACGCAGTATTTT
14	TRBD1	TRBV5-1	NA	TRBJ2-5	CASSLNRGSETQYF	TGCGCCAGCAGCTTAAACAGGGGGTCAGAGACCCAGTACTTC
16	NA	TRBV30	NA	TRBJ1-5	CVWSVGRGWVNQPQHF	TGTGTCTGGAGCGTTGGGAGGGGATGGGTCAATCAGCCCCAGCATTTT
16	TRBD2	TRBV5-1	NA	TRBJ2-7	CASSQGRGLAGFEQYF	TGCGCCAGCAGTCAGGGCCGGGGACTAGCGGGATTCGAGCAGTACTTC
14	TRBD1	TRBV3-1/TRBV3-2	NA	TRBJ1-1	CASSPDRGNTEAFF	TGTGCCAGCAGCCCGGACAGGGGGAACACTGAAGCTTTCTTT
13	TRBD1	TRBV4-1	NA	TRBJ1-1	CASSQGTGTEAFF	TGCGCCAGCAGCCAAGGGACAGGGACAGAAGCTTTCTTT
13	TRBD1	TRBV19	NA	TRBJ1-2	CASSRTGSYGYTF	TGTGCCAGTAGTAGGACAGGGAGCTATGGCTACACCTTC
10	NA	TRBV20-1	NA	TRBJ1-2	CSARGGGYTF	TGCAGTGCTAGGGGGGGAGGCTACACCTTC
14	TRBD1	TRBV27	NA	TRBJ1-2	CASSTSTGVYGYTF	TGTGCCAGCAGTACCTCGACAGGGGTCTATGGCTACACCTTC
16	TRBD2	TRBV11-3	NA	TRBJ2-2	CASSLAGGINTGELFF	TGTGCCAGCAGCTTAGCGGGGGGGATAAACACCGGGGAGCTGTTTTTT
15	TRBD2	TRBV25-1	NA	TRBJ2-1	CASSTTSGSYNEQFF	TGTGCCAGCAGCACTACTAGCGGCTCCTACAATGAGCAGTTCTTC
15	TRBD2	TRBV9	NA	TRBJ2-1	CASSPQGGDGGEQFF	TGTGCCAGCAGCCCCCAGGGAGGGGACGGAGGTGAGCAGTTCTTC
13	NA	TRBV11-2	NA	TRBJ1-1	CASSLYRTAEAFF	TGTGCCAGCAGCCTCTACAGGACGGCTGAAGCTTTCTTT
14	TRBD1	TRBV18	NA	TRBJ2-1	CASSTRQGFNEQFF	TGTGCCAGCTCAACCAGACAGGGCTTCAATGAGCAGTTCTTC
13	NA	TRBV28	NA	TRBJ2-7	CASSKFDRYEQYF	TGTGCCAGCAGTAAATTTGACAGGTACGAGCAGTACTTC
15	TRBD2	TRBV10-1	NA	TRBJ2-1	CASSVSGSTYNEQFF	TGCGCCAGCAGCGTCAGCGGGAGCACCTACAATGAGCAGTTCTTC
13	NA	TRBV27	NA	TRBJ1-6	CASSLTVNSPLHF	TGTGCCAGCAGTTTGACAGTTAATTCACCCCTCCACTTT